These 11 T cell receptor beta chains came from one sample sequenced in a study of Ad26.COV2.S vaccination and SARS-CoV-2 variants listed by TCRdb under 2021. The treatment or condition label corresponds to: about 20 received Ad26.COV2.S at low or high dose, single or two shots; 5 received placebo; per-sample allocation not given. Repertoires of vaccine and placebo recipients were sequenced from samples collected on day 63 after the first injection. Library preparation was by the immunoSEQ multiplex PCR assay. Held by TCRdb, this immuneACCESS table contains in-frame sequences only and omits some clones. Under half of the omission traces to an unresolved V gene where checked; the cause of the rest is unknown. The sample yields fewer than 400,000 clones; 75% to 90% were counted once. The ten largest clonotypes hold under 3.5% of the sample. Sample: peripheral blood, taken in a trial of Ad26.COV2.S vaccine versus placebo. These TCRs come from a person between 18 and 65 years old who received the Ad26.COV2.S COVID-19 vaccine or a placebo.

The sample holds one count of this clone. The CDR3 nucleotides read TGTGCCAGCAGTATGACAGGGAGAAGCAATCAGCCCCAGCATTTT. Translated: CASSMTGRSNQPQHF. The rearrangement links TRBV28 to TRBJ1-5; 7 bases are shared with TRBD1. J gave up 1 base and V 5 bases, and 5 bases lay outside the gene matches. Germline CDR1 is MDHEN and CDR2 is SYDVKM. The CDR3 sequence is 15 residues long. The whole variable domain, filled in from reference TRBV28 and TRBJ1-5, reads DVKVTQSSRYLVKRTGEKVFLECVQDMDHENMFWYRQDPGLGLRLIYFSYDVKMKEKGDIPEGYSVSREKKERFSLILESASTNQTSMYLCASSMTGRSNQPQHFGDGTRLSIL.

Written as DNA, the CDR3 is TGTGCCAGTAGTGGGACAGGGTCAAACTATGGCTACACCTTC. It is translated as CASSGTGSNYGYTF. The rearrangement joins TRBV19 to TRBJ1-2; the match to TRBD1 covers 9 bases. The CDR3 is made up of 14 amino acids. After removal of 5 bases from V and 2 bases from J, the junction contained 3 bases not matched to a gene. The germline CDR1 and CDR2 sequences are LNHDA and SQIVND (reference sequence).

The chain has TRBV7-9 and TRBJ2-3, with 8 bases fitting TRBD2. There are 15 residues in the CDR3. V trimming: 3 bases; J trimming: 1 base; junction bases outside the gene matches: 3. Germline V gene sequence: CDR1 SEHNR, CDR2 FQNEAQ (reference sequence). CDR3: CASSFPSGRTDTQYF. The CDR3 DNA reads TGTGCCAGCAGCTTCCCTAGCGGGCGCACAGATACGCAGTATTTT.

This clone has just one count. The chain recombines TRBV4-1 with TRBJ2-5; D is uncertain. CDR1 is MGHRA, CDR2 YSYEKL, per germline. Trimming pared 4 bases from V and 0 bases from J, leaving 18 bases between. The CDR3 has 17 residues. The CDR3 is CASSPQSFGSYQETQYF. The CDR3 bases are TGCGCCAGCAGCCCACAGTCTTTCGGGTCCTACCAAGAGACCCAGTACTTC.

The chain combines TRBV28 with TRBJ2-5; D call uncertain. This CDR3 contains 15 residues. Germline CDR1 MDHEN, CDR2 SYDVKM. V was clipped by 6 bases and J by 0 bases, with 14 bases between them. CDR3 residues: CASRKSNWNQETQYF. The CDR3 DNA reads as TGTGCCAGCAGAAAGAGTAATTGGAACCAAGAGACCCAGTACTTC.

The V gene is TRBV7-9, the J gene TRBJ1-1, with a weak D call TRBD1 (5 bases). The germline V and J ends were trimmed by 1 base and 7 bases, with 16 bases remaining between them. Looked up from germline, CDR1 is SEHNR and CDR2 is FQNEAQ (reference sequence). CDR3 length: 15 amino acids. The CDR3 is CASSLEPGEHLEAFF. DNA for the CDR3: TGTGCCAGCAGCTTAGAGCCGGGGGAGCATCTTGAAGCTTTCTTT.

This clone was counted a single time. This chain connects TRBV19 to TRBJ2-1; TRBD1 might be the D (6 bases). V was clipped by 3 bases and J by 7 bases, with 16 bases between them. This CDR3 spans 15 amino acids. Germline-derived CDR1 and CDR2 are LNHDA and SQIVND (reference sequence). In DNA form, the CDR3 reads TGTGCCAGTAGTATGGAGAACAGGGTACGTAATGAGCAGTTCTTC. It codes for CASSMENRVRNEQFF. The full variable domain, rest sourced from reference TRBV19 and TRBJ2-1, is DGGITQSPKYLFRKEGQNVTLSCEQNLNHDAMYWYRQDPGQGLRLIYYSQIVNDFQKGDIAEGYSVSREKKESFPLTVTSAQKNPTAFYLCASSMENRVRNEQFFGPGTRLTVL.

This sequence joins TRBV20-1 and TRBJ1-1; D is uncertain. The CDR3 sequence is 11 residues long. Trimming removed 3 bases at V and 6 bases at J, with 8 bases between. Looked up from germline, CDR1 is DFQATT and CDR2 is SNEGSKA (reference sequence). DNA for the CDR3: TGCAGTGCTAGCCGGGGTGCTGAAGCTTTCTTT. Its translation: CSASRGAEAFF.

The chain combines TRBV14 with TRBJ2-5, with D possibly matching TRBD2 (5 bases). In germline, CDR1 is SGHDN, CDR2 FVKESK. This CDR3 contains 14 residues. V was cut by 0 bases and J by 4 bases, with 9 bases left in between. As DNA, the CDR3 is TGTGCCAGCAGCCAAGATAATCGGGGAGAGACCCAGTACTTC. It translates to CASSQDNRGETQYF.

The rearrangement links TRBV7-9 to TRBJ2-3, with 11 bases that match TRBD2. Germline CDR1 and CDR2: SEHNR and FQNEAQ (reference sequence). The CDR3 covers 17 residues. V trimming: 1 base; J trimming: 3 bases; junction bases outside the gene matches: 6. The CDR3 DNA sequence: TGTGCCAGCAGCTTAGTCCCCGGGACTAGCGGTACAGATACGCAGTATTTT. This gives the protein CASSLVPGTSGTDTQYF.

The chain recombines TRBV5-6 with TRBJ2-7; either TRBD1 or TRBD2 may supply D (5 bases each). Germline loops: CDR1 SGHDT, CDR2 YYEEEE. This CDR3 spans 16 amino acids. V was cut by 1 base and J by 3 bases, with 17 bases left in between. CDR3 sequence reads: CASSLNLQGGGYEQYF. CDR3 bases: TGTGCCAGCAGCTTGAATCTCCAGGGTGGGGGCTACGAGCAGTACTTC.